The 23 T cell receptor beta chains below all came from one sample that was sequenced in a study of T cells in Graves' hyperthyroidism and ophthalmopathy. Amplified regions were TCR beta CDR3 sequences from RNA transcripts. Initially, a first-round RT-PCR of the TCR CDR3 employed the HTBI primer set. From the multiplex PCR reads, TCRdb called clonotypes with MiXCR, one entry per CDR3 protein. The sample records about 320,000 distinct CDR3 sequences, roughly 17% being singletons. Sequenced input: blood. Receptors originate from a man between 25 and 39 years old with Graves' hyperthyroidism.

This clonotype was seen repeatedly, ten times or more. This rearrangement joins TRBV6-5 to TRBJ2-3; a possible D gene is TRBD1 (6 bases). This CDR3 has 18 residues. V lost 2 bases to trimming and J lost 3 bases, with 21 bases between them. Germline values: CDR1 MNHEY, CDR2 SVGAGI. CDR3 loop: CASSYLSPGDPSTDTQYF. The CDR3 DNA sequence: TGTGCCAGCAGTTACCTCTCCCCAGGGGATCCATCGACAGATACGCAGTATTTT.

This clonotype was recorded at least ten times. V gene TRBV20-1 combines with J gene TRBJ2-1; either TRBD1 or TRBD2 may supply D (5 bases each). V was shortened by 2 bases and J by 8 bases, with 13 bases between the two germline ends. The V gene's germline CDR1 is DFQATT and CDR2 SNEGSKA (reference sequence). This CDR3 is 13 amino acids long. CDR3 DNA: TGCAGTGCTAGACCTGGGACCGGTCATGAGCAGTTCTTC. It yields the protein CSARPGTGHEQFF.

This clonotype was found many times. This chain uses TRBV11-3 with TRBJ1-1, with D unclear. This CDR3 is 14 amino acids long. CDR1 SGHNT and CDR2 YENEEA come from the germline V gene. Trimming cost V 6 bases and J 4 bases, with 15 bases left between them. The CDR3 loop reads CASRKTRLATEAFF. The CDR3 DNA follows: TGTGCCAGCAGAAAAACAAGACTCGCCACTGAAGCTTTCTTT.

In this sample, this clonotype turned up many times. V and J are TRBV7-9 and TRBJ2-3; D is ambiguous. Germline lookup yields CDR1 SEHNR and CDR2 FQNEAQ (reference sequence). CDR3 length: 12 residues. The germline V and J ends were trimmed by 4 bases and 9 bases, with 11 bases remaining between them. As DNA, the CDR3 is TGTGCCAGCAGCTCCGAAGGCAGCACGCAGTATTTT. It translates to CASSSEGSTQYF.

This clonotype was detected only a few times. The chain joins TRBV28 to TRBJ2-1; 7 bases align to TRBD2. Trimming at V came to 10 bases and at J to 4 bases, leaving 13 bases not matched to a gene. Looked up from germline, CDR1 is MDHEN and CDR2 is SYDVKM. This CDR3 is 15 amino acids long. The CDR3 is CATLQRRELYNEQFF. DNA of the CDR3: TGTGCCACCCTCCAGCGGCGGGAGTTGTACAATGAGCAGTTCTTC.

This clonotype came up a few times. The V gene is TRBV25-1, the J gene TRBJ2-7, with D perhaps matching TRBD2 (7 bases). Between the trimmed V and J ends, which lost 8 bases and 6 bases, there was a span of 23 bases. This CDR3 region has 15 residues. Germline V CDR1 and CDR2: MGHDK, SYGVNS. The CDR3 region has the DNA TGTGCCAGCTTGACCGAGGGGGGGCGATGCGGCGAGCAGTACTTC. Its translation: CASLTEGGRCGEQYF.

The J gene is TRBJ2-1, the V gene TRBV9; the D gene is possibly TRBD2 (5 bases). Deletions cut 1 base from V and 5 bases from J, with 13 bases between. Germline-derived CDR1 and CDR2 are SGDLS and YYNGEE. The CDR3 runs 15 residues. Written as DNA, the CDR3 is TGTGCCAGCAGCGTAAGGCCGGGAAGGAACAATGAGCAGTTCTTC. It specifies CASSVRPGRNNEQFF.

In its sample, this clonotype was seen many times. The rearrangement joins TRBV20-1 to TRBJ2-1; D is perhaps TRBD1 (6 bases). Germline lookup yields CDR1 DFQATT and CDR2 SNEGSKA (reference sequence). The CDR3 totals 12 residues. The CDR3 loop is CSVQGNRNEQFF. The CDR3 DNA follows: TGCAGCGTACAGGGAAATAGGAATGAGCAGTTCTTC.

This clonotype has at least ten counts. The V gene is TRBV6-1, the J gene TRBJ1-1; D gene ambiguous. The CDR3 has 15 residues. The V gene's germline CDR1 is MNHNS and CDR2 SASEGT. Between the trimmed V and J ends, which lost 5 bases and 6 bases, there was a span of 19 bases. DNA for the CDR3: TGTGCCAGCAGTTCCCCCCCCTATATGGGCGCTGAAGCTTTCTTT. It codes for CASSSPPYMGAEAFF.

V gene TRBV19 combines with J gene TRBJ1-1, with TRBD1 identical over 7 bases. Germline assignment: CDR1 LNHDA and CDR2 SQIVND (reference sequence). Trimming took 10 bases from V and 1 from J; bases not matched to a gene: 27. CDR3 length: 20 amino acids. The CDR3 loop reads CATKELRWEGGRYGNTEAFF. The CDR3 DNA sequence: TGTGCCACTAAAGAACTCCGATGGGAAGGGGGCCGTTATGGGAACACTGAAGCTTTCTTT.

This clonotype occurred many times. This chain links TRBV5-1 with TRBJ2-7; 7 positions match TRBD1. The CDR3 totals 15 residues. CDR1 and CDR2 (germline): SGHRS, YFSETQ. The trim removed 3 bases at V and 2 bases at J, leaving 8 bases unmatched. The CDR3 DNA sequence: TGCGCCAGCAGCTCCGATCGACAGGGTCCCTACGAGCAGTACTTC. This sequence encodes CASSSDRQGPYEQYF.

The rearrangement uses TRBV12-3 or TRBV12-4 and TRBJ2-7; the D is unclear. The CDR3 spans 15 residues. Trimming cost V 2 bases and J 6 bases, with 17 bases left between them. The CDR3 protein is CASSLPGDTPGEQYF. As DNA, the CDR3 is TGTGCCAGCAGTTTACCGGGCGACACACCGGGCGAGCAGTACTTC.

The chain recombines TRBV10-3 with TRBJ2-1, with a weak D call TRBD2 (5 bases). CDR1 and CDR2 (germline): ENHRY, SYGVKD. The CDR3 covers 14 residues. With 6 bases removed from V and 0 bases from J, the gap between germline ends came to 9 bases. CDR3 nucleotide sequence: TGTGCCATCAGCCGGGATCTCTCCTACAATGAGCAGTTCTTC. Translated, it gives CAISRDLSYNEQFF.

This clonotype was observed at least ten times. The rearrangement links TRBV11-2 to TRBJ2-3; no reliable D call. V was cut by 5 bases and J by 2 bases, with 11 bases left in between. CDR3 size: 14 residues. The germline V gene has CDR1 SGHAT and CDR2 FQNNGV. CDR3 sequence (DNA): TGTGCCAGCAGCCCGGACCCCTACACAGATACGCAGTATTTT. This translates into CASSPDPYTDTQYF.

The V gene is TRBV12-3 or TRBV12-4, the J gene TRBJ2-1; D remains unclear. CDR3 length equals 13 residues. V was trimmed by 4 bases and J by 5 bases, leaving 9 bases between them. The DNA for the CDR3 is TGTGCCAGCAGTTCCCGGGTAAACAATGAGCAGTTCTTC. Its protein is CASSSRVNNEQFF.

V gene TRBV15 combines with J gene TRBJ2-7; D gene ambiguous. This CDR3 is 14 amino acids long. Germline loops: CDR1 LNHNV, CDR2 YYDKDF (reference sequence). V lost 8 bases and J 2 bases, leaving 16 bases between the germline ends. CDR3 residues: CATPDPGETYEQYF. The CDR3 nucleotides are TGTGCCACCCCCGACCCGGGCGAGACCTACGAGCAGTACTTC.

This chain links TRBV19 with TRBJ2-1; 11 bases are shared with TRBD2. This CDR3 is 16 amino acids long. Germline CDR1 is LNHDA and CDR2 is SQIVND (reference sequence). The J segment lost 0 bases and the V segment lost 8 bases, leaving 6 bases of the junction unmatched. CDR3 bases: TGTGCCAGTCTTGGGACTAGCGGAAGCTCCTACAATGAGCAGTTCTTC. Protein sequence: CASLGTSGSSYNEQFF.

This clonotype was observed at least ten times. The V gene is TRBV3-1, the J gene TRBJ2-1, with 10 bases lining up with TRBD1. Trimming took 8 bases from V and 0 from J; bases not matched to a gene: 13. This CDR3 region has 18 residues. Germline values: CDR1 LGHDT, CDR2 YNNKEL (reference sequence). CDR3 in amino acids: CASGGPGQGSSSYNEQFF. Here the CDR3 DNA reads TGTGCCAGCGGGGGGCCGGGACAGGGGTCGAGCTCCTACAATGAGCAGTTCTTC.

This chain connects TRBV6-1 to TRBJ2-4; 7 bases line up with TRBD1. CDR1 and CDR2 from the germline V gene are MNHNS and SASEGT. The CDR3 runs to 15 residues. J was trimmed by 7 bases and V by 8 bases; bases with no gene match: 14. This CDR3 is CASSRTGAAWNIQYF. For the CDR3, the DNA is TGTGCCAGCTCTCGAACAGGGGCCGCTTGGAACATTCAGTACTTC.

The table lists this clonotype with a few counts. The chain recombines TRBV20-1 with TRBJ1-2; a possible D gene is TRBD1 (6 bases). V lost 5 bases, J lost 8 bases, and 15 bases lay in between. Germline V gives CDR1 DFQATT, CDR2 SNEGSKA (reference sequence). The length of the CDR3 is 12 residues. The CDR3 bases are TGCAGTGCTTTCAGGGGTAGCGGGGGCTACACCTTC. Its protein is CSAFRGSGGYTF.

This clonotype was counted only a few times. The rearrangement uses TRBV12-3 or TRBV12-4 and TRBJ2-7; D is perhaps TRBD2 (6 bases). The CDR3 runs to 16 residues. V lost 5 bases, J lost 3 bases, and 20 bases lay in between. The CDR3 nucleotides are TGTGCCAGCAGTCCAAACGCCGGGAGCGGTGTCTACGAGCAGTACTTC. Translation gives CASSPNAGSGVYEQYF.

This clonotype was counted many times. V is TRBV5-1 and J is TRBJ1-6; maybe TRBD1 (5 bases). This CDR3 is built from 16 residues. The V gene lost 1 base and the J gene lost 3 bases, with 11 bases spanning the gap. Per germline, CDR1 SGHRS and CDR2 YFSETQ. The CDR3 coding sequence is TGCGCCAGCAGCTTGCTTGGGCAGGGCTATAATTCACCCCTCCACTTT. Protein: CASSLLGQGYNSPLHF.

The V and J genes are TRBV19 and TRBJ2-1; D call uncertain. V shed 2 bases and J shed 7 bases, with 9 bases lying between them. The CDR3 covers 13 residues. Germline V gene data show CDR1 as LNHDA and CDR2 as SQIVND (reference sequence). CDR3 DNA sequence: TGTGCCAGTAGTATACCCTCATTTAATGAGCAGTTCTTC. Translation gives CASSIPSFNEQFF.